This TCR beta chain was sequenced in a study of CD8 T cells in Susac syndrome. The ends were cut back, 3 bases at V and 6 bases at J, with 5 bases in the middle. The length of the CDR3 is 11 residues. Germline V gene lookup returns CDR1 SGHRS and CDR2 YFSETQ. Random hexamers were used to reverse transcribe about 0.5 to 1 ug of RNA. Each CDR3 protein is one row after TCRdb ran MiXCR on the immunoSEQ multiplex PCR reads. The table shows 100,000 to 150,000 distinct CDR3 sequences, with around 94% occurring only once. The sequencing sample was made of CD4+ T cells from PBMCs. J is TRBJ2-3 and V is TRBV5-1, with D perhaps being TRBD1 or TRBD2 (5 bases each). This TCR was recovered from a human donor with multiple sclerosis. CDR3 loop: CASSWGDTQYF. Here the CDR3 DNA reads TGCGCCAGCAGCTGGGGGGATACGCAGTATTTT.